These 27 T cell receptor beta chains were sequenced from one sample in a study of Graves' ophthalmopathy and Graves' hyperthyroidism. Amplified material comprised TCR beta CDR3 regions derived from RNA transcripts. HTBI-primed RT-PCR formed the first round, and a multiplex PCR formed the second. In TCRdb, the multiplex PCR reads were re-called with MiXCR into one record per CDR3 protein. The sample lists some 350,000 distinct CDR3 sequences, about 17% seen once, with 2% to 2.5% in the top ten. The sequenced sample was peripheral blood. These receptors were collected from an adult woman with stable Graves' hyperthyroidism.

This clonotype was seen repeatedly, ten times or more. The CDR3 region has the DNA TGCAGTGCTAGAGGAGGGGGGGGGAACAATCAGCCCCAGCATTTT. Its protein product is CSARGGGGNNQPQHF. The chain has TRBV20-1 and TRBJ1-5, with D perhaps TRBD1 (6 bases). Germline CDR1 and CDR2: DFQATT and SNEGSKA (reference sequence). V was shortened by 1 base and J by 3 bases, with 13 bases between the two germline ends. The CDR3 sequence is 15 residues long.

This clonotype was seen many times. The chain couples TRBV11-2 to TRBJ2-7; D ambiguous. The V gene lost 0 bases and the J gene lost 0 bases, with 6 bases spanning the gap. The CDR3 has 14 amino acids. Per germline, CDR1 SGHAT and CDR2 FQNNGV. CDR3 DNA sequence: TGTGCCAGCAGCTTAGATGCGTACTCCTACGAGCAGTACTTC. Protein product: CASSLDAYSYEQYF.

This clonotype has only a few counts. The chain links TRBV19 to TRBJ1-5; D may be TRBD1 (5 bases). This CDR3 spans 15 amino acids. Germline V gene lookup returns CDR1 LNHDA and CDR2 SQIVND (reference sequence). V was clipped by 3 bases and J by 5 bases, with 14 bases between them. CDR3 region: CASSITGAEDQPQHF. In DNA form, the CDR3 reads TGTGCCAGTAGTATTACAGGCGCCGAGGATCAGCCCCAGCATTTT.

This clonotype was detected many times. The chain uses TRBV28 and TRBJ1-5; a possible D gene is TRBD1 (5 bases). CDR3 size: 16 residues. Looked up from germline, CDR1 is MDHEN and CDR2 is SYDVKM. With 2 bases removed from V and 3 bases from J, the gap between germline ends came to 14 bases. The CDR3 nucleotides are TGTGCCAGCAGTTTAGGGGGAGCCGCCATCAATCAGCCCCAGCATTTT. This codes for CASSLGGAAINQPQHF.

This clonotype was detected many times. CDR3 DNA: TGTGCCAGCAGTTACGACAGAACTAACTATGGCTACACCTTC. Protein sequence: CASSYDRTNYGYTF. The chain is built from TRBV6-5 and TRBJ1-2; TRBD1 might be the D (5 bases). The germline CDR1 and CDR2 sequences are MNHEY and SVGAGI. Trimming took off 2 bases at V and 0 bases at J, with 7 bases between the two ends. This CDR3 has 14 amino acids.

The J gene is TRBJ2-7, the V gene TRBV6-5; TRBD2 aligns across 7 bases. V dropped 0 bases and J dropped 2; count of bases not matched to a gene: 4. Germline assignment: CDR1 MNHEY and CDR2 SVGAGI. This CDR3 region has 15 residues. Written as DNA, the CDR3 is TGTGCCAGCAGTTACTCGGGAGGGAGAACCTACGAGCAGTACTTC. Residues: CASSYSGGRTYEQYF.

Concerning this clonotype itself: With a much larger clone just one base away, this may be a read error. Here the CDR3 DNA reads TGTGCCAGCAGTTCCACATGGTCGCACACTGAAGCTTGCTTT. Amino acids: CASSSTWSHTEACF. V usage is TRBV12-3 or TRBV12-4 and J usage is TRBJ1-1; D is unresolved. This CDR3 has 14 amino acids.

V gene TRBV20-1 combines with J gene TRBJ1-1; TRBD1 agrees at 8 bases. The CDR3 covers 16 residues. With V trimmed by 0 bases and J by 1 base, 7 bases remained unmatched. The germline V gene encodes CDR1 DFQATT and CDR2 SNEGSKA (reference sequence). CDR3 region: CSAREGWGTGNTEAFF. The CDR3 nucleotides read TGCAGTGCTAGAGAGGGTTGGGGGACAGGGAACACTGAAGCTTTCTTT.

This clonotype was observed a few times. The gene calls are TRBV9 and TRBJ1-2; D possibly corresponds to TRBD1 (5 bases). The CDR3 consists of 15 residues. The germline gives CDR1 SGDLS, CDR2 YYNGEE. Trimming removed 4 bases from V and 0 bases from J, with 13 bases in between. The chain's CDR3 is CASSSRDVANYGYTF. The CDR3 nucleotides read TGTGCCAGCAGCTCCCGGGACGTTGCTAACTATGGCTACACCTTC.

This clonotype showed up many times. V is TRBV12-5 and J is TRBJ1-1; D uncertain. The V end lost 5 bases, the J end lost 1 base, and 8 bases lay between the germline ends. Germline loops: CDR1 LGHNT, CDR2 FRNRAP. The CDR3 contains 13 residues. CDR3 coding DNA: TGTGCTAGTGGTCACATAACGAACACTGAAGCTTTCTTT. Protein sequence: CASGHITNTEAFF.

This clonotype was seen only a few times. The rearrangement uses TRBV15 and TRBJ2-7; 7 bases map to TRBD1. The CDR3 is 17 amino acids. Germline V gene data show CDR1 as LNHNV and CDR2 as YYDKDF (reference sequence). Losses at the gene ends were 1 base for V and 2 bases for J; bases not matched to a gene: 11. CDR3 sequence (DNA): TGTGCCACCAGCAGAGTTCCAGGGGGAGCCTTCGCCTACGAGCAGTACTTC. Translating gives CATSRVPGGAFAYEQYF.

The genes are TRBV27 and TRBJ2-1; 11 nucleotides agree with TRBD2. The germline V gene has CDR1 MNHEY and CDR2 SMNVEV (reference sequence). The CDR3 has 14 residues. After removal of 7 bases from V and 7 bases from J, the junction contained 6 bases not matched to a gene. CDR3 DNA sequence: TGTGCCAGCAAGAAGACTAGCGGGATAAATGAGCAGTTCTTC. It codes for CASKKTSGINEQFF.

This clonotype was counted at least ten times. The chain uses TRBV28 and TRBJ2-7, with D possibly being TRBD1 (5 bases). The germline V gene encodes CDR1 MDHEN and CDR2 SYDVKM. Trimming took off 3 bases at V and 2 bases at J, with 8 bases between the two ends. There are 13 residues in the CDR3. The CDR3 sequence is CASSLTATYEQYF. In DNA form, the CDR3 reads TGTGCCAGCAGTTTGACAGCTACCTACGAGCAGTACTTC.

This clonotype was found a few times. This chain connects TRBV19 to TRBJ2-2; TRBD1 aligns across 10 bases. Losses at the gene ends were 7 bases for V and 3 bases for J; bases not matched to a gene: 8. The CDR3 length is 16 residues. CDR1 LNHDA and CDR2 SQIVND come from the germline V gene (reference sequence). The DNA of the CDR3 is TGTGCCAGTACCCAGACCGGGACAGGGGACACCGGGGAGCTGTTTTTT. Translated, it gives CASTQTGTGDTGELFF. Drawing the rest from reference TRBV19 and TRBJ2-2, the complete variable domain is DGGITQSPKYLFRKEGQNVTLSCEQNLNHDAMYWYRQDPGQGLRLIYYSQIVNDFQKGDIAEGYSVSREKKESFPLTVTSAQKNPTAFYLCASTQTGTGDTGELFFGEGSRLTVL.

This clonotype has at least ten counts. V and J are TRBV27 and TRBJ1-6; perhaps TRBD1 as D (5 bases). Germline V CDR1 and CDR2: MNHEY, SMNVEV (reference sequence). Trimming took off 5 bases at V and 11 bases at J, with 22 bases between the two ends. The CDR3 is made up of 16 amino acids. The CDR3 sequence: CASSATIRVESTPLHF. DNA of the CDR3: TGTGCCAGCAGTGCCACCATCAGGGTTGAATCGACACCCCTCCACTTT.

This clonotype was observed at least ten times. The gene calls are TRBV28 and TRBJ1-2; no definite D call. The V and J ends lost 3 bases and 4 bases respectively, with 12 bases between them. The CDR3 covers 14 residues. Germline V gives CDR1 MDHEN, CDR2 SYDVKM. The chain's CDR3 is CASSFVGLTYGYTF. CDR3 DNA sequence: TGTGCCAGCAGTTTCGTCGGCCTGACCTATGGCTACACCTTC.

This clonotype was picked up many times. This chain connects TRBV28 to TRBJ1-1; TRBD1 agrees at 7 bases. CDR3 size: 15 residues. Per germline, CDR1 MDHEN and CDR2 SYDVKM. V was clipped by 9 bases and J by 6 bases; unmatched bases: 16. CDR3 in amino acids: CARRFKPTGEAEAFF. Here the CDR3 DNA reads TGTGCCAGAAGGTTTAAACCTACAGGGGAGGCTGAAGCTTTCTTT.

This clonotype showed up many times. The chain uses TRBV20-1 and TRBJ2-5, with TRBD2 matching 8 bases. The CDR3 sequence is 16 residues long. Trimming cost V 2 bases and J 5 bases; bases outside gene matches: 13. Germline CDR1 is DFQATT and CDR2 is SNEGSKA (reference sequence). CDR3 DNA: TGCAGTGCTAGATCTGATTCAGCGGGAGTTCAGGAGACCCAGTACTTC. It yields the protein CSARSDSAGVQETQYF.

In this sample, this clonotype turned up many times. The chain has TRBV11-1 and TRBJ1-1; the D is unclear. Per the germline V gene, CDR1 is SGHAT and CDR2 is FQDESV (reference sequence). V dropped 2 bases and J dropped 1 base, with 17 bases sitting between them. The CDR3 runs to 17 residues. The CDR3 DNA is TGTGCCAGCAGCTTAAAGGATCTATTCACGGGGAACACTGAAGCTTTCTTT. Translating gives CASSLKDLFTGNTEAFF.

At least ten counts were recorded for this clonotype. The chain uses TRBV12-5 and TRBJ2-7, with no clear D. This CDR3 comprises 11 residues. Germline V gives CDR1 LGHNT, CDR2 FRNRAP. V lost 10 bases and J lost 4, with 11 bases in between. In nucleotides, the CDR3 is TGTGCTACCCGTGGAGAATACGAGCAGTACTTC. It is translated as CATRGEYEQYF.

This rearrangement joins TRBV15 to TRBJ1-1, with D tentatively TRBD1 (6 bases). This CDR3 has 13 residues. The ends were cut back, 5 bases at V and 0 bases at J, with 7 bases in the middle. Looked up from germline, CDR1 is LNHNV and CDR2 is YYDKDF (reference sequence). For the CDR3, the DNA is TGTGCCACCAGCGACAGGCTGAACACTGAAGCTTTCTTT. Protein: CATSDRLNTEAFF.

J is TRBJ1-2 and V is TRBV10-2, with 8 bases that match TRBD1. After removal of 6 bases from V and 5 bases from J, the junction contained 11 bases not matched to a gene. From germline, CDR1 is WSHSY and CDR2 SAAADI. CDR3 size: 15 residues. The chain's CDR3 is CASSQIQGELYGYTF. CDR3 in DNA: TGCGCCAGCAGCCAGATACAGGGGGAGCTTTATGGCTACACCTTC.

This clonotype appeared many times. This chain connects TRBV12-3 or TRBV12-4 to TRBJ2-7, with TRBD2 as a possible D gene (6 bases). Between the trimmed V and J ends, which lost 6 bases and 5 bases, there was a span of 17 bases. This CDR3 has 14 amino acids. CDR3 loop: CASRPGGRIDEQYF. CDR3 nucleotide sequence: TGTGCCAGCAGACCAGGAGGGAGAATCGACGAGCAGTACTTC.

Ten or more counts support this clonotype. The rearrangement links TRBV15 to TRBJ2-7; the D gene is possibly TRBD2 (6 bases). The V gene lost 0 bases and the J gene lost 5 bases, with 8 bases spanning the gap. CDR1 and CDR2 from the germline V gene are LNHNV and YYDKDF (reference sequence). The CDR3 is made up of 13 amino acids. The CDR3 DNA is TGTGCCACCAGCAGAGATCCGGGGGACGAGCAGTACTTC. This codes for CATSRDPGDEQYF. Filled out from reference TRBV15 and TRBJ2-7, the complete variable domain reads DAMVIQNPRYQVTQFGKPVTLSCSQTLNHNVMYWYQQKSSQAPKLLFHYYDKDFNNEADTPDNFQSRRPNTSFCFLDIRSPGLGDTAMYLCATSRDPGDEQYFGPGTRLTVT.

In its sample, this clonotype was seen many times. The chain employs TRBV28 and TRBJ1-2, with 10 bases fitting TRBD1. The V and J ends lost 5 bases and 5 bases, in that order; junction bases with no gene match: 5. The CDR3 sequence is 14 residues long. In germline, CDR1 is MDHEN, CDR2 SYDVKM. The CDR3 sequence is CASSTRTGGYGYTF. CDR3 DNA sequence: TGTGCCAGCAGTACACGGACAGGGGGGTATGGCTACACCTTC.

This clonotype was recorded at least ten times. CDR3 sequence: CASSRGDLNSPLHF. CDR3 coding DNA: TGTGCCAGCAGTAGAGGGGACCTTAATTCACCCCTCCACTTT. The chain employs TRBV6-1 and TRBJ1-6, with D maybe TRBD1 (5 bases). The CDR3 spans 14 residues. Deletions cut 5 bases from V and 6 bases from J, with 11 bases between. CDR1 and CDR2 from the germline V gene are MNHNS and SASEGT.

The chain has TRBV7-3 and TRBJ2-2; D may be TRBD1 or TRBD2 (5 bases each). Trimming shortened V by 0 bases and J by 5 bases, and 7 bases separated the two germline ends. Germline V lookup: CDR1 SGHTA, CDR2 FQGTGA. The CDR3 totals 14 residues. DNA for the CDR3: TGTGCCAGCAGCTTAACCAGGGAGACCGGGGAGCTGTTTTTT. Encoded protein: CASSLTRETGELFF.